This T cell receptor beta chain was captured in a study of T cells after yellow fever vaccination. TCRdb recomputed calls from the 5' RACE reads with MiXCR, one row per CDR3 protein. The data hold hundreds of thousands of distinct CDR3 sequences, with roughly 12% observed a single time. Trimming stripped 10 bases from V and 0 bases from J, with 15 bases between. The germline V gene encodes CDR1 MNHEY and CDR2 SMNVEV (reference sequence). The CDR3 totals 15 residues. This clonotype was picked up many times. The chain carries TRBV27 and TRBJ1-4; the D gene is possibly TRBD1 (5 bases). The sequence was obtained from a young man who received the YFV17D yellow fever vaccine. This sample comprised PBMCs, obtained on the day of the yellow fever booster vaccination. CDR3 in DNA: TGTGCCACCCATCCCTGGGGCGCAACTAATGAAAAACTGTTTTTT. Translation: CATHPWGATNEKLFF.